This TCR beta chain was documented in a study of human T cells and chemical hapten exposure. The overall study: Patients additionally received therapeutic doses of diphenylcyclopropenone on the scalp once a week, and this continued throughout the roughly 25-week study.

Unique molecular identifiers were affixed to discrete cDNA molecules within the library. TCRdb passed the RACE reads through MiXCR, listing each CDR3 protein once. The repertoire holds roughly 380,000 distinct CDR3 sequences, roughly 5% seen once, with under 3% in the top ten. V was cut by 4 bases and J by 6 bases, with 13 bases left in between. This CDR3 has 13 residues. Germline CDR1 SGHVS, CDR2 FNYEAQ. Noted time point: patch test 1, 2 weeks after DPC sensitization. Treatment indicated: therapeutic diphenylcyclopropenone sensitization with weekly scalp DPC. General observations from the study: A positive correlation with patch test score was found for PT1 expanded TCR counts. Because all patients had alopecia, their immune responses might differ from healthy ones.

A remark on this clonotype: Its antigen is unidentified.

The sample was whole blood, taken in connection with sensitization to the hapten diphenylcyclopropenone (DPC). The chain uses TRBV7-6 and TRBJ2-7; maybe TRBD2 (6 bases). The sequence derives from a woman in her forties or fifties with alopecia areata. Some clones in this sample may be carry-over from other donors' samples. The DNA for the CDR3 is TGTGCCAGCAGCTATGGGACTCGGGGCGAGCAGTACTTC. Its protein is CASSYGTRGEQYF.